The 17 T cell receptor beta chains reported below all come from one sample, sequenced in a study of tumor-infiltrating lymphocytes in primary liver carcinoma. cDNA specific to TCR beta was made from 500 ng of total RNA, with a constant-region primer employed for priming. Researchers made the TCR beta libraries by running three nested multiplex PCR rounds with slightly modified ARM-PCR. The first two PCR rounds, nine to ten cycles each, used TRBV1-TRBV30 forward primers and a C-beta reverse primer. Via MiXCR, TCRdb re-called the multiplex PCR reads, giving one row per CDR3 protein. The repertoire holds 70,000 to 75,000 distinct CDR3 sequences, over 60% seen once, with around a quarter in the top ten. Without any cell sorting, roughly 20-33 mg of bulk tissue yielded co-extracted RNA and DNA. The sequenced sample was liver tumor tissue from sampling region 4. Subset defined: tumor region T4, right-lateral pole. The receptor source for this set is a middle-aged man with primary liver carcinoma and hepatitis B virus infection.

Concerning this clonotype: One end of the junction fails to match germline, which may point to a read error. The chain recombines TRBV6-5 with TRBJ2-7, with D perhaps matching TRBD2 (6 bases). This CDR3 spans 13 amino acids. Germline V gene data show CDR1 as MNHEY and CDR2 as SVGAGI. CDR3 residues: CACSRDLIYEQYF. CDR3 coding DNA: TGTGCCTGCAGTCGGGACTTAATCTACGAGCAGTACTTC.

Many counts were recorded for this clonotype. This sequence joins TRBV5-4 and TRBJ1-4; D is perhaps TRBD1 (5 bases). Germline V gene sequence: CDR1 SGHNT, CDR2 YYREEE (reference sequence). This CDR3 has 14 amino acids. The germline V and J ends were trimmed by 0 bases and 7 bases, with 10 bases remaining between them. CDR3 in DNA: TGTGCCAGCAGCTTGGAGGGGTCGGGTGAAAAACTGTTTTTT. Translation: CASSLEGSGEKLFF.

Remarks on this clonotype: This sequence may be a read error, since a much larger clone differs from it by one base. This chain connects TRBV7-9 to TRBJ2-1; D might be TRBD2 (5 bases). This CDR3 region has 15 residues. Trimming pared 1 base from V and 4 bases from J, leaving 11 bases between. Germline CDR1 is SEHNR and CDR2 is FQNEAQ (reference sequence). This chain's CDR3 is CASSLVVSEYNEQFF. The CDR3 DNA sequence: TGTGCCAGCAGCTTAGTTGTTAGCGAGTACAATGAGCAGTTCTTC.

This clonotype was detected ten times or more. The CDR3 bases are TGTGCCAGCAGCCCGGGGGGAACGGCAGAGACCCAGTACTTC. Translation: CASSPGGTAETQYF. The J gene is TRBJ2-5, the V gene TRBV5-4; 7 bases match TRBD2. Unmatched junction bases numbered 7, after V lost 4 bases and J lost 4 bases. Germline CDR1 is SGHNT and CDR2 is YYREEE (reference sequence). This CDR3 spans 14 amino acids.

The chain combines TRBV7-3 with TRBJ2-1; D is undetermined. V lost 4 bases, J lost 0 bases, and 10 bases lay in between. From germline, CDR1 is SGHTA and CDR2 FQGTGA. The CDR3 length is 15 residues. In DNA form, the CDR3 reads TGTGCCAGCAGCTGGTACACTTGCTCCTACAATGAGCAGTTCTTC. Translated: CASSWYTCSYNEQFF.

In the case of this clonotype: The junction does not match germline at one end; this may be a read error. The chain joins TRBV11-2 to TRBJ2-6; 7 bases agree with TRBD1. CDR3 length: 18 residues. The V gene's germline CDR1 is SGHAT and CDR2 FQNNGV. The CDR3 nucleotides are TGTGCCAGCAGCTTAGGACAAGGGGGCCCCTCTGGGACCAACGTCCTGACTTTC. Amino acids: CASSLGQGGPSGTNVLTF.

V is TRBV28 and J is TRBJ2-5, with TRBD2 matching 7 bases. V dropped 4 bases and J dropped 5; count of bases not matched to a gene: 16. Per germline, CDR1 MDHEN and CDR2 SYDVKM. The CDR3 is 17 amino acids. The CDR3 loop is CASSSISSGGSPETQYF. In DNA form, the CDR3 reads TGTGCCAGCAGTTCCATTTCTAGCGGAGGCTCCCCTGAGACCCAGTACTTC.

A word on this clonotype: One end of the junction does not line up with germline, which may come from a read error. This chain links TRBV6-1 with TRBJ1-2; D not certain. The germline gives CDR1 MNHNS, CDR2 SASEGT. The CDR3 is 12 amino acids. The CDR3 DNA reads as TGTGCCAGCAGTGTGAACGGCTATGGCTACACCTTT. The encoded protein is CASSVNGYGYTF.

In the case of this clonotype: The CDR3 ends on some other residue instead of the conserved phenylalanine or tryptophan, so this is likely a read error. The DNA is left out, because the CDR3 cannot be placed on it with certainty; the CDR3 is given as TCRdb lists it. The chain links TRBV11-2 to TRBJ2-3; the D call of TRBD2 is as the table states it, not checked on the DNA. The CDR3 comprises 15 residues, both ends counted. In germline, CDR1 is SGHAT, CDR2 FQNNGV. The CDR3 here is CASSLVPGERDTQYL.

Details on this clonotype: A read error may account for a junction end that differs from germline. The chain joins TRBV12-3 or TRBV12-4 to TRBJ2-1; maybe TRBD1 (6 bases). CDR3 size: 15 residues. The CDR3 sequence: CTSSPTWTDDNEQFF. Written as DNA, the CDR3 is TGTACCAGCAGCCCCACCTGGACAGATGACAATGAGCAGTTCTTC.

The V and J genes are TRBV25-1 and TRBJ1-4; 7 bases are shared with TRBD1. The CDR3 contains 12 residues. Looked up from germline, CDR1 is MGHDK and CDR2 is SYGVNS. The junction had 1 base not matched to a gene; V was cut back by 6 bases and J by 6 bases. CDR3: CASRQGDEKLFF. CDR3 bases: TGTGCCAGCAGGCAGGGGGATGAAAAACTGTTTTTT.

This clonotype was counted only a few times. This sequence may be a read error, since a much larger clone differs from it by one base. This rearrangement joins TRBV6-5 to TRBJ2-1; 8 bases map to TRBD2. This CDR3 region has 13 residues. V shed 7 bases, J shed 12 bases, and the junction held 11 bases outside the gene matches. Germline V lookup: CDR1 MNHEY, CDR2 SVGAGI. The chain's CDR3 is CASTRGGYDGQFF. DNA of the CDR3: TGTGCCAGCACCCGGGGGGGGTATGATGGGCAGTTCTTC.

For this clonotype: Since no conserved phenylalanine or tryptophan closes the CDR3, a read error is the likely cause. J is TRBJ2-1 and V is TRBV11-1, with D possibly TRBD1 on 5 matching bases. The germline CDR1 and CDR2 sequences are SGHAT and FQDESV (reference sequence). CDR3 length: 13 amino acids. The CDR3 region is CVSSLGRTNEQFV. Here the CDR3 DNA reads TGTGTCAGCAGCTTAGGCCGGACAAATGAGCAGTTCGTC.

This clonotype was detected a few times. With a much larger clone just one base away, this may be a read error. CDR3 sequence reads: CSVVWGGSEQCF. CDR3 DNA sequence: TGCAGCGTTGTCTGGGGGGGGAGCGAGCAGTGCTTC. The V gene is TRBV29-1, the J gene TRBJ2-7; TRBD2 matches at 7 bases. This CDR3 spans 12 amino acids. CDR1 and CDR2 from the germline V gene are SQVTM and ANQGSEA.

The rearrangement uses TRBV11-2 and TRBJ2-7; D unclear. There are 14 residues in the CDR3. The germline CDR1 and CDR2 sequences are SGHAT and FQNNGV. V was pared by 10 bases and J by 9 bases, with 25 bases between. CDR3 loop: CANLWSVNLRGQYF. The CDR3 region has the DNA TGTGCCAACTTATGGTCGGTCAATCTACGAGGGCAGTACTTC.

As to this clonotype: A read error may explain this, as a much larger clone is one base away. This chain links TRBV5-4 with TRBJ2-5, with D possibly matching TRBD2 (5 bases). CDR3 length equals 16 residues. Germline V CDR1 and CDR2: SGHNT, YYREEE (reference sequence). The CDR3 sequence: CVSSSGYKEGSETQYF. The CDR3 nucleotides read TGTGTCAGCAGCTCGGGATACAAGGAAGGCTCTGAGACCCAGTACTTC.

The rearrangement uses TRBV6-1 and TRBJ2-7; 8 nucleotides match TRBD2. The CDR3 is 13 residues long. Germline assignment: CDR1 MNHNS and CDR2 SASEGT. CDR3 sequence (DNA): TGTGAAAGCAGTGAGCGGGGGTCCTACGAGCAGTACTTC. This translates into CESSERGSYEQYF.